This T cell receptor (beta chain) was recorded in a study of CD8+CD57+ T cells in acquired aplastic anemia. CDR3 and TCR beta VDJ profiling relied on a genomic DNA template. Via MiXCR, TCRdb re-called the reads, giving one row per CDR3 protein. The table lists fewer than 85,000 distinct CDR3 sequences, 70% of them singletons. This clonotype has a single count. Germline V lookup: CDR1 SGHRS, CDR2 YFSETQ. The CDR3 runs to 15 residues. J lost 3 bases, V lost 4 bases, and 6 bases had no gene match. Patients picked for sequencing had shown CD8+CD57+ cell expansion detected by flow cytometry. The sequencing sample was made of sorted CD4+, CD8+, or CD8+CD57+ T cells (not recorded which) from PBMCs. The chain combines TRBV5-1 with TRBJ2-7, with TRBD2 matching over 11 bases. The sequence was collected from a human donor with aplastic anemia. CDR3 nucleotide sequence: TGCGCCAGCAGCCTAACTAGCGGGAGTTACTACGAGCAGTACTTC. As protein: CASSLTSGSYYEQYF.